This TCR beta chain was sequenced during a study of OX40 agonist ivuxolimab in advanced cancers. Study-level background: Ivuxolimab was a fully human IgG2 agonistic monoclonal antibody targeting the costimulatory receptor OX40 (CD134). Partial responses occurred in three dose-escalation patients: two with cutaneous melanoma and one with hepatocellular carcinoma. In the dose-escalation cohort, 75% to 90% of patients were male, and the mean age was around 65 years with a range of roughly 23 to 79. Intravenous ivuxolimab was administered to patients every 2 weeks at six dose levels: 0.01, 0.1, 0.3, 1.5, 3 and 10 mg/kg. The purpose of peripheral TCRbeta sequencing was to test whether ivuxolimab changed TCR sequence diversity and led to clonal T-cell expansion. Patients were allowed to have had prior anti-PD-1, anti-PD-L1 or anti-CTLA-4 therapy, and more than 35% of the dose-escalation patients had been treated with checkpoint inhibitors. The monotherapy dose-escalation portion (N of about 47 patients) of the phase I ivuxolimab trial is reported in the paper. Of the 50 to 55 dose-escalation patients, hepatocellular carcinoma was present in roughly 19, melanoma in some 15, renal cell carcinoma in 9 and head and neck cancer in 9.

Patients with autoimmune disease history or receiving systemic immunosuppression were excluded from the trial. Peripheral blood for TCR sequencing was collected from all dose cohorts at baseline, on cycle 4 day 1, and on cycle 7 day 1. The samples were drawn from a first-in-human, open-label, multicenter phase I dose-escalation trial of ivuxolimab. The trial enrolled adults with locally advanced or metastatic head and neck squamous cell, hepatocellular, melanoma or renal cell carcinoma. Before TCR sequencing, CD4+ T cells and CD8+ T cells were sorted from peripheral blood as separate populations. To sequence the TCRbeta CDR3 region, genomic DNA was isolated from the sorted cells. The immunoSEQ Assay was used for sequencing of TCRbeta CDR3 regions. TCRdb took this table from immuneACCESS and kept in-frame rearrangements with V and J called. Such tables lack part of the clones; where checked against another copy, unresolved V genes explain under half of the gap, and the rest is unexplained. Present in this sample are approximately 100,000 clones, approximately 86% of which were seen just once. Clones ranked in the top ten supply 3.5% to 4.5% of the sample.

Study-wide findings and limitations: Low levels of normalized T-cell clonal expansion were also seen in some patients who did not respond. In the 0.1-3.0 mg/kg groups, partial responders had among the lowest normalized peripheral clonal expansion, particularly in CD8+ T cells. The antigen specificity of the clonally expanded peripheral T cells was not determined. After ivuxolimab, expanded clones were on average more numerous among CD8+ T cells than among CD4+ T cells. At doses from 0.1 to 3.0 mg/kg, clonal expansion was seen in both CD4+ and CD8+ blood T cells between baseline and week 6.

About this clone itself: What this receptor recognizes is not known. There are no base qualities to consult, and no much larger clone falls within one base.

V loses 0 bases, J loses 1 base, and the germline ends lie 4 bases apart. Reading from cysteine to phenylalanine, the CDR3 counts 14 amino acids. Only the CDR3 portion is preserved as DNA: 42 bases, with reading frame beginning at the first base. CDR1 SGHRS and CDR2 YFSETQ are derived from the germline V gene. The sequenced sample was CD4+ or CD8+ T cells sorted from blood, obtained in a trial of the OX40 agonist ivuxolimab. The V gene is TRBV5-1 and the J gene is TRBJ2-2; a confident D gene designation cannot be given. The clonotype originates from an adult with an advanced solid tumor such as melanoma, head and neck, liver or kidney cancer. The nucleotides read TGCGCCAGCAGCTTGGCGGGGAACACCGGGGAGCTGTTTTTT. This yields the protein CASSLAGNTGELFF. Reference TRBV5-1 and TRBJ2-2 proteins supply the regions before and after the CDR3; the full variable domain is: KAGVTQTPRYLIKTRGQQVTLSCSPISGHRSVSWYQQTPGQGLQFLFEYFSETQRNKGNFPGRFSGRQFSNSRSEMNVSTLELGDSALYLCASSLAGNTGELFFGEGSRLTVL.